This T cell receptor beta chain was captured by sequencing in a study of cytomegalovirus exposure and HLA in healthy donors. As to this clone: The antigen is unknown.

Amplification used 60 Vbeta primers and 13 Jbeta primers. The data were produced by immunoSEQ multiplex PCR, yet TCRdb's version contains in-frame clones alone and is incomplete. The sample lists fewer than 200,000 clones; about 85% were seen once. Overall study results and limits: Associated with cytomegalovirus, according to the listing, were around 160 TCR beta chains. Analysis was carried out at a later point, and it linked a missense DCLRE1C variant to TCR beta V- and J-gene trimming.

The sample was PBMCs. This sequence originates from a woman aged 50 to 60 in good health and CMV-seropositive.

The CDR3 is CASSLDRAAGEAFF. Written as DNA, the CDR3 is TGTGCCAGCTCATTGGACAGGGCGGCGGGTGAAGCTTTCTTT. This chain joins TRBV18 and TRBJ1-1; 8 bases map to TRBD1. CDR1 is KGHSH, CDR2 LQKENI, per germline. CDR3 length equals 14 residues. The trim removed 5 bases at V and 7 bases at J, leaving 9 bases unmatched.